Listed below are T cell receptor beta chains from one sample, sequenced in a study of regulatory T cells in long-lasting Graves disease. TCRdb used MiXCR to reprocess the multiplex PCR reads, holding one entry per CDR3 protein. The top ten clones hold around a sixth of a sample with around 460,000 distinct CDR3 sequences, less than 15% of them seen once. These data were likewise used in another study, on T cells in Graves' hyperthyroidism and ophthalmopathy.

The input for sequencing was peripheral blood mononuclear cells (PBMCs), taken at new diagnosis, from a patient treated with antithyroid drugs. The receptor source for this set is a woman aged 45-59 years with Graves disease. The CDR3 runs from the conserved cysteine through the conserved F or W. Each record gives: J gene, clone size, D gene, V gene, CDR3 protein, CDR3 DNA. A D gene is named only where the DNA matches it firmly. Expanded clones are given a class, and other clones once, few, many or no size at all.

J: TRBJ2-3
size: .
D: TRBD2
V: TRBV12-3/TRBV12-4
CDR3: CASSLPGTSGSLTDTQYF
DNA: TGTGCCAGCAGTTTACCGGGAACTAGCGGGAGCCTCACAGATACGCAGTATTTT

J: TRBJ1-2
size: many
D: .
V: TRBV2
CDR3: CASPDRHYGYTF
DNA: TGTGCCAGCCCGGACAGACACTATGGCTACACCTTC

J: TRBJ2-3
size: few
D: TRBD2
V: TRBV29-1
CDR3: CSVHAGADTQYF
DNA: TGCAGCGTTCACGCGGGAGCTGATACGCAGTATTTT

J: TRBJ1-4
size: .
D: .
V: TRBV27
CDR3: CASSPRGRRDEKLFF
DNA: TGTGCCAGCAGTCCCCGGGGGAGAAGGGATGAAAAACTGTTTTTT

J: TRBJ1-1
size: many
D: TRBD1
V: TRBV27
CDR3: CASSFRQGNTEAFF
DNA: TGTGCCAGCAGTTTCCGACAGGGGAACACTGAAGCTTTCTTT

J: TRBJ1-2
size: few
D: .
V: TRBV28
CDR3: CASSGGGSSPNYSYTF
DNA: TGTGCCAGTTCGGGGGGGGGGAGCTCCCCCAACTATAGCTACACCTTC

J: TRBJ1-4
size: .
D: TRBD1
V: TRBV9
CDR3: CASSERQGRNEKLFF
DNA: TGTGCCAGCAGCGAGAGACAGGGGAGGAATGAAAAACTGTTTTTT

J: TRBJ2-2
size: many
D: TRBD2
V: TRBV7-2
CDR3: CASSLTSGSRIGELFF
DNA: TGTGCCAGCAGCTTAACTAGCGGGAGCAGAATCGGGGAGCTGTTTTTT

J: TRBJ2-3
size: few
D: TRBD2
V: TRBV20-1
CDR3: CSARPIAGGTTDTQYF
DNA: TGCAGTGCTAGGCCGATAGCGGGAGGAACTACAGATACGCAGTATTTT

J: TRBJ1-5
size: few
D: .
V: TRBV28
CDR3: CASTGGGASNQPQHF
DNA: TGTGCCAGCACCGGAGGGGGAGCGAGCAATCAGCCCCAGCATTTT

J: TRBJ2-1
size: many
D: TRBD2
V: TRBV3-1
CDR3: CASRGITSGREGQFF
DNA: TGTGCCAGCAGGGGTATCACTAGCGGGAGGGAAGGGCAGTTCTTC

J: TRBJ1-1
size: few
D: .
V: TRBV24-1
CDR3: CATSDGVSGAFF
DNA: TGTGCCACCAGTGATGGGGTCAGTGGGGCTTTCTTT

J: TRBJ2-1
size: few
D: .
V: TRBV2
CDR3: CASTALFSNEQFF
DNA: TGTGCCAGTACCGCCTTGTTTAGCAATGAGCAGTTCTTC

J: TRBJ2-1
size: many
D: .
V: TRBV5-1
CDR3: CASSLGTGNEQFF
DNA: TGCGCCAGCAGCTTGGGGACGGGGAATGAGCAGTTCTTC

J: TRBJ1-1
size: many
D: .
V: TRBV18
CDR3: CASSPGGRNTEAFF
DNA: TGTGCCAGCTCACCGGGGGGGCGGAACACTGAAGCTTTCTTT

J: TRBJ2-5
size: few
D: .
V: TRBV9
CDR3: CASSPEGGHQQETQYF
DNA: TGTGCCAGCAGCCCCGAGGGGGGACACCAACAAGAGACCCAGTACTTC

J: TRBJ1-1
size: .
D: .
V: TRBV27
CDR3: CASSLWSSTEAFF
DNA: TGTGCCAGCAGTTTATGGTCCAGCACTGAAGCTTTCTTT

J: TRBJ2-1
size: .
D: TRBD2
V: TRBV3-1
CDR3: CASSAGLAGVAYNEQFF
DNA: TGTGCCAGCAGCGCCGGACTAGCGGGAGTGGCCTACAATGAGCAGTTCTTC

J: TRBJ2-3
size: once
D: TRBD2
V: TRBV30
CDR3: CAWSVPGLAGEVDAQYF
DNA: TGTGCCTGGAGTGTACCCGGACTAGCGGGAGAGGTAGATGCGCAGTATTTT

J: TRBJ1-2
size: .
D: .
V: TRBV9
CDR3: CASSVGPGNGYTF
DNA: TGTGCCAGCAGCGTAGGACCCGGGAATGGCTACACCTTC

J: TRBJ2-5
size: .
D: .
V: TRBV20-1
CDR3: CSARAETQYF
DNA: TGCAGTGCTAGAGCAGAGACCCAGTACTTC

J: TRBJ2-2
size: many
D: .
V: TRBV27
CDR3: CASSSEPLRQVNTGELFF
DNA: TGTGCCAGCAGTTCAGAGCCCCTTCGACAGGTCAACACCGGGGAGCTGTTTTTT

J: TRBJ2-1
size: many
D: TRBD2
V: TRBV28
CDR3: CASSSAGLAGYNEQFF
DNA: TGTGCCAGCAGTTCCGCCGGACTAGCGGGATACAATGAGCAGTTCTTC

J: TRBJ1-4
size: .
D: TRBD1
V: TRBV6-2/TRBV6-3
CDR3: CASRKDEGQANEKLFF
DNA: TGTGCCAGCAGAAAAGACGAGGGACAGGCCAATGAAAAACTGTTTTTT

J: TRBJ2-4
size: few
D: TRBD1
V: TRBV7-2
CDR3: CASSWTPGTGKNIQYF
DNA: TGTGCCAGCAGCTGGACTCCCGGGACAGGGAAAAACATTCAGTACTTC

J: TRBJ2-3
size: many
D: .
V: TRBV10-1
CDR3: CASSEYPVSTDTQYF
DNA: TGCGCCAGCAGTGAGTACCCGGTGAGCACAGATACGCAGTATTTT

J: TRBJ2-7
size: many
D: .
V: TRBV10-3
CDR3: CAVQGLAEGGSSYEQYF
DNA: TGTGCCGTACAGGGCTTAGCGGAGGGCGGGAGCTCCTACGAGCAGTACTTC

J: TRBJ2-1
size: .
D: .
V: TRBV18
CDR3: CASSPNPTDQFF
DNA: TGTGCCAGCTCACCTAACCCCACAGATCAGTTCTTC

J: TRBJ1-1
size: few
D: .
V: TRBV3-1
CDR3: CASSQEGDPLRLVIEAFF
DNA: TGTGCCAGCAGCCAAGAGGGGGACCCCCTTCGGCTGGTCATTGAAGCTTTCTTT

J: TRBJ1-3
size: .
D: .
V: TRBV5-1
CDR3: CASSLGGDGNTIYF
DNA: TGCGCCAGCAGCTTGGGAGGGGATGGAAACACCATATATTTT

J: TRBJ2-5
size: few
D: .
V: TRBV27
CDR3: CASSRQGGRYFRETQYF
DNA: TGTGCCAGCAGTAGACAGGGAGGGCGATATTTTCGTGAGACCCAGTACTTC

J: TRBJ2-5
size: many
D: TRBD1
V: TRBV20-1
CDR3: CSARGTGKYVETQYF
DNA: TGCAGTGCTAGAGGGACAGGGAAGTATGTGGAGACCCAGTACTTC

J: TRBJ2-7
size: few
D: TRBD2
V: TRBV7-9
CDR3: CASSPRGGSHSYEQYF
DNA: TGTGCCAGCAGCCCGAGGGGCGGGAGCCATTCCTACGAGCAGTACTTC

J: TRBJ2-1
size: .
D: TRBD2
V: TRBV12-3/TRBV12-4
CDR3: CASRGGTSAKGSYNEQFF
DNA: TGTGCCAGCAGGGGGGGGACTAGCGCGAAGGGCTCCTACAATGAGCAGTTCTTC

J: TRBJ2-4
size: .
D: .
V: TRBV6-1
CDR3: CASTEPPGGGNIQYF
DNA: TGTGCCAGCACCGAACCCCCAGGGGGAGGAAACATTCAGTATTTC

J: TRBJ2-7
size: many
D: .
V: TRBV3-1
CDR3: CASSQEVDPYEQYF
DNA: TGTGCCAGCAGCCAAGAAGTGGACCCCTACGAGCAGTACTTC

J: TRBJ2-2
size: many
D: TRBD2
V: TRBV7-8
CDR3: CASSPRLAGANTGELFF
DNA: TGTGCCAGCAGCCCCCGGTTAGCGGGGGCGAACACCGGGGAGCTGTTTTTT

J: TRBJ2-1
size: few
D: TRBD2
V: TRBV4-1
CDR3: CASSRPRGVAEKNEQFF
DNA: TGCGCCAGCAGCCGCCCCCGGGGGGTGGCAGAGAAGAATGAGCAGTTCTTC

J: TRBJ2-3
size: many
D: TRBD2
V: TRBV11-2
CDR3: CASSLGPSGSTDTQYF
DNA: TGTGCCAGCAGTTTAGGACCTAGCGGCAGCACAGATACGCAGTATTTT

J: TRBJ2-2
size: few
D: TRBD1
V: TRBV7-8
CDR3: CASSLLTTGDPGELFF
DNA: TGTGCCAGCAGCTTACTTACGACAGGGGATCCCGGGGAGCTGTTTTTT

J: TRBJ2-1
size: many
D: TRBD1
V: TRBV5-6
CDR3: CASSSGGTGKNEQFF
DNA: TGTGCCAGCAGCTCCGGGGGGACAGGGAAGAATGAGCAGTTCTTC

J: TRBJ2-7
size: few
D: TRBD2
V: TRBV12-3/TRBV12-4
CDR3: CASSFRREGHYEQYF
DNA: TGTGCCAGCAGTTTTCGTCGGGAGGGCCACTACGAGCAGTACTTC

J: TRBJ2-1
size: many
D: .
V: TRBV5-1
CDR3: CASSGTGYNEQFF
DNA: TGTGCCAGCAGCGGGACAGGATACAATGAGCAGTTCTTC

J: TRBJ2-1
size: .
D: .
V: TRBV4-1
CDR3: CASSQVVSSYNEQFF
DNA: TGCGCCAGCAGCCAGGTAGTGTCGTCCTACAATGAGCAGTTCTTC

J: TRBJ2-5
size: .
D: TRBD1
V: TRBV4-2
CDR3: CASSQAGTGQETQYF
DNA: TGTGCCAGCAGCCAAGCCGGGACAGGGCAAGAGACCCAGTACTTC